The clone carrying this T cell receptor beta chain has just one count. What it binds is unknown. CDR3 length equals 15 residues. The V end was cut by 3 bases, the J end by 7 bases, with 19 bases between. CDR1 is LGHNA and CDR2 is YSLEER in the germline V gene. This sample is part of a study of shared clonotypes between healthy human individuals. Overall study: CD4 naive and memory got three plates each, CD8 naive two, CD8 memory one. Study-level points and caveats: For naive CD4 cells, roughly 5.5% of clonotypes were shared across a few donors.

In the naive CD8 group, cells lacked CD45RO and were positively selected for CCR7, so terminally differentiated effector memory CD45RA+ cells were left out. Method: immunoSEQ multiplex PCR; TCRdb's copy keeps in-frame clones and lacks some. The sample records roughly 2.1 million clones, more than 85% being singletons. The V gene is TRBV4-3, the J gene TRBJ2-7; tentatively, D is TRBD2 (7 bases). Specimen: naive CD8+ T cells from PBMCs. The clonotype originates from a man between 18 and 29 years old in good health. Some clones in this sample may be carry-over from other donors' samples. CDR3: CASSHLEGGAGEQYF. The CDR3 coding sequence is TGCGCCAGCAGCCATTTAGAGGGGGGGGCTGGAGAGCAGTACTTC.